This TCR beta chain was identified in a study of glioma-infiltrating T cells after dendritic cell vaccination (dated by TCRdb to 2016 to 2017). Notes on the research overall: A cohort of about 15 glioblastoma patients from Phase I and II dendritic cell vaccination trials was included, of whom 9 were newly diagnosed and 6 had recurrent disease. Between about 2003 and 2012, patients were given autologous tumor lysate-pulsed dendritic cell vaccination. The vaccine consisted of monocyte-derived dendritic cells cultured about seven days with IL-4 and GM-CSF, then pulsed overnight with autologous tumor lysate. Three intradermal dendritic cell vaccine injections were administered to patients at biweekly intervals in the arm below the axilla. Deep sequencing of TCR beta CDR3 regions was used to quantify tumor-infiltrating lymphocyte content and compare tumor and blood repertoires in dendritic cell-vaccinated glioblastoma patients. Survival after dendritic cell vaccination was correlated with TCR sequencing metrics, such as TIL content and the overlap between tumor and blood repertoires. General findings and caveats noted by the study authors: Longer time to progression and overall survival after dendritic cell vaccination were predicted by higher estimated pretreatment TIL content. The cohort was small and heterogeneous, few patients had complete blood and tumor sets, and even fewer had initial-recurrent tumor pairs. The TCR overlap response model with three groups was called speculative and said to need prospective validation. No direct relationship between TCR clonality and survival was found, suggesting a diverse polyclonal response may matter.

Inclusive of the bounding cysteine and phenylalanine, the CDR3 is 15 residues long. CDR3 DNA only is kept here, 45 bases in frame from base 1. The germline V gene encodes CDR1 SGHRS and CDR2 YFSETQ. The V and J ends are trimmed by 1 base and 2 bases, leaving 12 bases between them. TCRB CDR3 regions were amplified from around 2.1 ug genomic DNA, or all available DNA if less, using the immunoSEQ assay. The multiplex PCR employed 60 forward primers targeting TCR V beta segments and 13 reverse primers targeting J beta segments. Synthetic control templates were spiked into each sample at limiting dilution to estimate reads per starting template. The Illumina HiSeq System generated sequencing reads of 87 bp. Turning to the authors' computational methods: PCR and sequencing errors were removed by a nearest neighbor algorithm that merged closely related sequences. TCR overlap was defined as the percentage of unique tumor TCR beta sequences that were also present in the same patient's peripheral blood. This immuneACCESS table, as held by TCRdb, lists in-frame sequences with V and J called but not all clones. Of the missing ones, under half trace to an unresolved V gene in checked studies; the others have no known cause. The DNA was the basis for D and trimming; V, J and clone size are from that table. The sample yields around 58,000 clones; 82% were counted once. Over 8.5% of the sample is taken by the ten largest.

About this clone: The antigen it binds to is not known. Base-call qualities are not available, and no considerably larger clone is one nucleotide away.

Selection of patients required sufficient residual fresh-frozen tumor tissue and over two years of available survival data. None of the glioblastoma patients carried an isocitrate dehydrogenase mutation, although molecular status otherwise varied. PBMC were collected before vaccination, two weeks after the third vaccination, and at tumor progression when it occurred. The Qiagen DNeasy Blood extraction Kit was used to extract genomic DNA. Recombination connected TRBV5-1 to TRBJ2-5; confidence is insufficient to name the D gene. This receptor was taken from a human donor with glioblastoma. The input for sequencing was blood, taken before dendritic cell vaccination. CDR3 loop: CASSLLADIQETQYF. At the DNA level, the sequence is TGCGCCAGCAGCTTGTTGGCAGACATTCAAGAGACCCAGTACTTC.